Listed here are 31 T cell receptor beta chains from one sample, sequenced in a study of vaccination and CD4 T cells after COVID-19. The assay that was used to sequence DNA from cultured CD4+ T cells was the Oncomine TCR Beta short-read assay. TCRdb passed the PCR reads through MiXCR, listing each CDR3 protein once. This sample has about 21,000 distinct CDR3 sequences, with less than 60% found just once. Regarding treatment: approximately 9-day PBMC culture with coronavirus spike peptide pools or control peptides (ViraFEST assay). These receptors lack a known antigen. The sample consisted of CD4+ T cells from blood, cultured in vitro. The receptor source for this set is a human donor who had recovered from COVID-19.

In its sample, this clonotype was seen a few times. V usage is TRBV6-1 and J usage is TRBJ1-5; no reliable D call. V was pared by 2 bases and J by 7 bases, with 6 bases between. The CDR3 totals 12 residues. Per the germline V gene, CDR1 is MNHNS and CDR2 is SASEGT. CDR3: CASSEWSQPQHF. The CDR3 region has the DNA TGTGCCAGCAGTGAATGGAGCCAGCCCCAGCATTTT.

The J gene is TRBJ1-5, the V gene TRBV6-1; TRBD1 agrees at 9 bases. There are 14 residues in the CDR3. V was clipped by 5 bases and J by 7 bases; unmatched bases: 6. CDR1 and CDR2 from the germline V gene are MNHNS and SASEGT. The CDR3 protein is CASSQGTGRQPQHF. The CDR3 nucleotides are TGTGCCAGCAGTCAAGGGACAGGGAGACAGCCCCAGCATTTT.

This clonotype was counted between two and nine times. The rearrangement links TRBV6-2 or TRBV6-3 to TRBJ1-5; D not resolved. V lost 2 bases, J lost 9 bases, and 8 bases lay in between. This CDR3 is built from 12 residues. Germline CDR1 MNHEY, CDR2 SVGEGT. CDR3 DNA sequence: TGTGCCAGCAGTTACGAGGATTTGCCCCAGCATTTT. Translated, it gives CASSYEDLPQHF.

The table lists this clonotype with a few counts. CDR3 sequence reads: CASSESGQNQPQHF. CDR3 coding DNA: TGTGCCAGCAGTGAATCGGGGCAGAATCAGCCCCAGCATTTT. The chain joins TRBV2 to TRBJ1-5; D possibly corresponds to TRBD1 (5 bases). Trimming pared 2 bases from V and 4 bases from J, leaving 9 bases between. Germline CDR1 is SNHLY and CDR2 is FYNNEI. This CDR3 comprises 14 residues. Full variable domain (missing parts from reference TRBV2 and TRBJ1-5): EPEVTQTPSHQVTQMGQEVILRCVPISNHLYFYWYRQILGQKVEFLVSFYNNEISEKSEIFDDQFSVERPDGSNFTLKIRSTKLEDSAMYFCASSESGQNQPQHFGDGTRLSIL.

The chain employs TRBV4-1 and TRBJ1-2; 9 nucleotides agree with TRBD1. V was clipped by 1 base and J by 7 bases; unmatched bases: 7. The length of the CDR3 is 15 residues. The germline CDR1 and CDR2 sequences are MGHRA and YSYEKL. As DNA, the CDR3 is TGCGCCAGCAGCCAAGGGACAGGGGAGCTACTTGGCTACACCTTC. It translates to CASSQGTGELLGYTF.

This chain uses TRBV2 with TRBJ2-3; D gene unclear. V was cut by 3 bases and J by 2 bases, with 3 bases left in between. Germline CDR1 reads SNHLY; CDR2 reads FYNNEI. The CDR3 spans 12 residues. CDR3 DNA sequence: TGTGCCAGCAGTGAGAACACAGATACGCAGTATTTT. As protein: CASSENTDTQYF.

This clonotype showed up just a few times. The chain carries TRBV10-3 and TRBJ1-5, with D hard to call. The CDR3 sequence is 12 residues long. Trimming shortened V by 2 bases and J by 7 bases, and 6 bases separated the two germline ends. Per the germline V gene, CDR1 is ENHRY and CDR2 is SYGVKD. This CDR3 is CAISEGPQPQHF. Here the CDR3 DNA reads TGTGCCATCAGTGAGGGGCCCCAGCCCCAGCATTTT.

Here the CDR3 reads CASSPSPQGSGETQYF. CDR3 in DNA: TGTGCCAGCAGTCCCTCACCTCAGGGTTCGGGGGAGACCCAGTACTTC. V and J are TRBV6-1 and TRBJ2-5, with D possibly being TRBD1 or TRBD2 (5 bases each). Per the germline V gene, CDR1 is MNHNS and CDR2 is SASEGT. V lost 5 bases and J 5 bases, leaving 21 bases between the germline ends. This CDR3 contains 16 residues.

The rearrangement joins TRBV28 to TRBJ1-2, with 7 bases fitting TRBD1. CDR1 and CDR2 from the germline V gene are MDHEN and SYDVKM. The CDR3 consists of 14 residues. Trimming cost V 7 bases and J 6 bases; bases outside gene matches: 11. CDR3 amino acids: CASTAGQGGDGYTF. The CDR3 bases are TGTGCCAGCACCGCCGGGCAGGGGGGGGATGGCTACACCTTC.

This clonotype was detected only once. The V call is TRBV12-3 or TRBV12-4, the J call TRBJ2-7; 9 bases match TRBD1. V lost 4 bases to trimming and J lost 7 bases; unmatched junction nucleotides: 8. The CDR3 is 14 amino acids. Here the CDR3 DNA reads TGTGCCAGCAGTTCCCGGGACAGGGACGGAGAGCAGTACTTC. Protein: CASSSRDRDGEQYF.

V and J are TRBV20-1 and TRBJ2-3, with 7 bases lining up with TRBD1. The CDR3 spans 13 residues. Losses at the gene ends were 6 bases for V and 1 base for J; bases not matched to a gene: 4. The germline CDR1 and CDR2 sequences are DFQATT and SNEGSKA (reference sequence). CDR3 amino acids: CSAGQVGTDTQYF. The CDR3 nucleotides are TGCAGTGCAGGACAGGTCGGCACAGATACGCAGTATTTT.

CDR3 sequence: CASRVGGRSYEQYF. DNA of the CDR3: TGTGCCAGCAGGGTGGGTGGGAGATCCTACGAGCAGTACTTC. V usage is TRBV9 and J usage is TRBJ2-7; perhaps TRBD2 as D (5 bases). From germline, CDR1 is SGDLS and CDR2 YYNGEE. Trimming pared 5 bases from V and 1 base from J, leaving 13 bases between. The CDR3 sequence is 14 residues long.

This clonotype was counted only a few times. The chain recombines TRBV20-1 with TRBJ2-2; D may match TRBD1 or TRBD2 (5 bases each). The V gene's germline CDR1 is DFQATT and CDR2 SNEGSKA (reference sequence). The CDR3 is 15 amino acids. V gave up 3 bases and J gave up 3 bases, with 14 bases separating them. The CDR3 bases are TGCAGTGCTAGCCTCCGGGACGGATACACCGGGGAGCTGTTTTTT. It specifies CSASLRDGYTGELFF.

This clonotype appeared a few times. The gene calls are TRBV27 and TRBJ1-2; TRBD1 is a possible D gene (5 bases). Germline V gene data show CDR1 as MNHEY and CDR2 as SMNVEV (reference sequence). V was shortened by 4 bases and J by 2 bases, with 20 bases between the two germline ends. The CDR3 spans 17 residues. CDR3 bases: TGTGCCAGCAGTTCGCGGGCAGGAGGGGTTTTCAACTATGGCTACACCTTC. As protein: CASSSRAGGVFNYGYTF.

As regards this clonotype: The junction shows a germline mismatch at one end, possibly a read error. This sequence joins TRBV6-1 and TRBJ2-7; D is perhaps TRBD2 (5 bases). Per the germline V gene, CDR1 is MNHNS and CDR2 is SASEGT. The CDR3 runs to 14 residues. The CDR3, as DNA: TGTGCCAGCAGCGAAGGGCCGGGAAACTACGAGCAGTACTTC. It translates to CASSEGPGNYEQYF.

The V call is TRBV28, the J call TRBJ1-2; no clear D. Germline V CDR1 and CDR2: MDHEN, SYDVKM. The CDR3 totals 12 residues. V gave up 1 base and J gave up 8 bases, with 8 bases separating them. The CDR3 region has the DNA TGTGCCAGCAGTTTATCTGGGAGGGGCTACACCTTC. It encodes CASSLSGRGYTF.

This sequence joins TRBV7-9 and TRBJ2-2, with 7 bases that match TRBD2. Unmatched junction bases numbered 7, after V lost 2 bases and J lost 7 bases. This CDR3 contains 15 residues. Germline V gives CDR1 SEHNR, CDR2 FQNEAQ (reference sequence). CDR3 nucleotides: TGTGCCAGCAGCTTACAAGCGGGAAGGGTCGGGGAGCTGTTTTTT. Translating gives CASSLQAGRVGELFF.

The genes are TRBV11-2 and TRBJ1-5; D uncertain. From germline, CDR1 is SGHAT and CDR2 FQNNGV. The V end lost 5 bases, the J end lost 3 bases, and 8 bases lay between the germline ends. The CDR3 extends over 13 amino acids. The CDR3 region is CASSPEVNQPQHF. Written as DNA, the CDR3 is TGTGCCAGCAGCCCTGAGGTCAATCAGCCCCAGCATTTT. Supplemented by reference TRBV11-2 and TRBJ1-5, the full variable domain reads EAGVAQSPRYKIIEKRQSVAFWCNPISGHATLYWYQQILGQGPKLLIQFQNNGVVDDSQLPKDRFSAERLKGVDSTLKIQPAKLEDSAVYLCASSPEVNQPQHFGDGTRLSIL.

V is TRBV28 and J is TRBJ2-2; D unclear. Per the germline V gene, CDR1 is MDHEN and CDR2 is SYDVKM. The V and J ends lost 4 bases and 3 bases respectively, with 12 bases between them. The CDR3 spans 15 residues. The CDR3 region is CASSSHSRDTGELFF. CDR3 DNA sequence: TGTGCCAGCAGTTCACACTCCCGGGACACCGGGGAGCTGTTTTTT.

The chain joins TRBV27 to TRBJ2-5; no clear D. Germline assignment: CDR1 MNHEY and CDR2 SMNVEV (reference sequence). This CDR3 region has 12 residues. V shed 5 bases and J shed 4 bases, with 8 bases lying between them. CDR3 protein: CASSRRGETQYF. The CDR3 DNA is TGTGCCAGCAGTCGGAGAGGAGAGACCCAGTACTTC.

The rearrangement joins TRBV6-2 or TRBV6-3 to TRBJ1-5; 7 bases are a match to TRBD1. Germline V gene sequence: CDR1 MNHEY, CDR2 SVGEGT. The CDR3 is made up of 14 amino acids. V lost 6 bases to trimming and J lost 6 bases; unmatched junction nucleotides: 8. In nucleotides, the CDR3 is TGTGCCAGCAGATCGCAAGGGGGCTTTCAGCCCCAGCATTTT. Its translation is CASRSQGGFQPQHF.

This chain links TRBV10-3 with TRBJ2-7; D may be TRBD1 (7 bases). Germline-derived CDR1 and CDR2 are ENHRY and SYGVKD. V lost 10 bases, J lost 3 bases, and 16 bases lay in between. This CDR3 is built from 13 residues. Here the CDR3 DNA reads TGTGCCAGCGTTGGACAGGAGGGCTACGAGCAGTACTTC. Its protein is CASVGQEGYEQYF.

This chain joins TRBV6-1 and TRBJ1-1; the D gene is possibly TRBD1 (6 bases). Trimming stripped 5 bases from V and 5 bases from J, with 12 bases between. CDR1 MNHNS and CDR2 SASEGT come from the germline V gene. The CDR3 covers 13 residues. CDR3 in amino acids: CASSTGIRTEAFF. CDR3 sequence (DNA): TGTGCCAGCAGTACAGGGATCCGAACTGAAGCTTTCTTT.

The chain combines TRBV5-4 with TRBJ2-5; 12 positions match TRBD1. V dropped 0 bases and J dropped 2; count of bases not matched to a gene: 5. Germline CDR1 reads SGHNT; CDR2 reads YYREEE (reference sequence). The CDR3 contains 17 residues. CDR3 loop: CASSLGGQGASQETQYF. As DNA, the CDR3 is TGTGCCAGCAGCTTGGGGGGACAGGGGGCATCGCAAGAGACCCAGTACTTC.

This chain's CDR3 is CASGPRDTWNTEAFF. In nucleotides, the CDR3 is TGTGCTAGTGGTCCCCGGGACACCTGGAACACTGAAGCTTTCTTT. The J gene is TRBJ1-1, the V gene TRBV12-5; tentative D call: TRBD1 (6 bases). CDR1 and CDR2 from the germline V gene are LGHNT and FRNRAP. V was clipped by 5 bases and J by 1 base, with 14 bases between them. The CDR3 is made up of 15 amino acids.

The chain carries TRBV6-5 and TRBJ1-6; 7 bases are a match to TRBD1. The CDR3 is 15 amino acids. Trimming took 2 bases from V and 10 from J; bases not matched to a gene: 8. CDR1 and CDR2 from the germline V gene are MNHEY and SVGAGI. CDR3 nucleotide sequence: TGTGCCAGCAGTTACACGCGACAGGGTTTGTCACCCCTCCACTTT. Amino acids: CASSYTRQGLSPLHF.

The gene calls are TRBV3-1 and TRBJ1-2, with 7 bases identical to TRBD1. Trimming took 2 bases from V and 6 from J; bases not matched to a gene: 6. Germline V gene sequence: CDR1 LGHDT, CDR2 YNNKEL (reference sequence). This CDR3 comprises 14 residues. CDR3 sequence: CASSQLTGFNGYTF. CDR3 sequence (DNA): TGTGCCAGCAGCCAACTGACAGGGTTCAATGGCTACACCTTC.

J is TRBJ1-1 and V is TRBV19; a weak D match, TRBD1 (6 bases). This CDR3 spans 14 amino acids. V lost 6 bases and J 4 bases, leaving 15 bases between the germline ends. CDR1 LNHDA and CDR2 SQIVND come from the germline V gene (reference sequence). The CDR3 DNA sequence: TGTGCCAGTAGCGAACAGGGTCTAGGCACTGAAGCTTTCTTT. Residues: CASSEQGLGTEAFF. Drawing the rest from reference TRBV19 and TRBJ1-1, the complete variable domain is DGGITQSPKYLFRKEGQNVTLSCEQNLNHDAMYWYRQDPGQGLRLIYYSQIVNDFQKGDIAEGYSVSREKKESFPLTVTSAQKNPTAFYLCASSEQGLGTEAFFGQGTRLTVV.

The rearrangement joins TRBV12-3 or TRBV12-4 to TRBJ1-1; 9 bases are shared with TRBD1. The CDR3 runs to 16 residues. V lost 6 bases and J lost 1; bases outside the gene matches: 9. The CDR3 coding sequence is TGTGCCAGCAGATCCAACCCGGGACAGGGGAACACTGAAGCTTTCTTT. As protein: CASRSNPGQGNTEAFF.

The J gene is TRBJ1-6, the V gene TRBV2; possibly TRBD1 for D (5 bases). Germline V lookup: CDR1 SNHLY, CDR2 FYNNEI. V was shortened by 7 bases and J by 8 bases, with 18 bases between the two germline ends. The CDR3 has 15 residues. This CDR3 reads CASTLRAGRDSPLHF. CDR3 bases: TGTGCCAGCACCCTACGGGCAGGGAGGGATTCACCCCTCCACTTT.

DNA of the CDR3: TGTGCCAGCAGTTCTTTTAGTAGCGGACCGAATACGCAGTATTTT. Its protein product is CASSSFSSGPNTQYF. This chain joins TRBV27 and TRBJ2-3, with D possibly TRBD2 on 6 matching bases. Trimming removed 4 bases at V and 7 bases at J, with 18 bases between. Germline CDR1 reads MNHEY; CDR2 reads SMNVEV (reference sequence). The CDR3 extends over 15 amino acids.